This paragraph covers one TCR beta chain sequence. Its antigen is undetermined. This table comes from immunoSEQ multiplex PCR, and its TCRdb copy is limited to in-frame clones, with some not included. The data show over 110,000 clones, roughly 88% seen once. This specimen belongs to a study of T cell responses to AZD1222 COVID-19 vaccine. Study outcomes and limitations: Within unmutated variant regions lay the reported targets of nearly half of spike-specific TCRs. Vaccine-associated CD4 TCRs ranged over spike, dominating at 160-218 and 743-854. When two AZD1222 doses had been given, Spike-specific TCR breadth and depth rose. Repertoire sampling happened only post peak T cell response.

Per the germline V gene, CDR1 is LGHDT and CDR2 is YNNKEL (reference sequence). The length of the CDR3 is 14 residues. V was cut by 0 bases and J by 10 bases, with 13 bases left in between. The V and J genes are TRBV3-1 (or the pseudogene TRBV3-2) and TRBJ1-5; D gene uncertain. This receptor was obtained from an adult who received the AZD1222 COVID-19 vaccine. Sequences were derived from peripheral blood, sampled 28 days after the second AZD1222 dose. The CDR3 region is CASSQDQKISPQHF. For the CDR3, the DNA is TGTGCCAGCAGCCAAGATCAGAAGATCAGCCCCCAGCATTTT.